The clone carrying this TCR beta chain occurred a few times. These data are taken from a study of TIL therapy for anti-PD-1-resistant metastatic lung cancer. Whole-study context: Several tumors were EGFR-mutant and two were ALK-rearranged. Tumors carried a median about 1.6 non-synonymous mutations per megabase.

The time point denotes: pre-treatment sample, taken before nivolumab and TIL therapy. Adults with stage 4 NSCLC were enrolled in a phase I trial. This was the immunoSEQ v3 assay. Libraries were sequenced to around 2 million read pairs (survey) or roughly 4.5-6.5 million (deep). Data came from immunoSEQ multiplex PCR; TCRdb stores just in-frame clones and leaves some out. The table includes 36,000 or so clones, less than 75% detected once. Germline V gives CDR1 SGHTS, CDR2 YDEGEE. The CDR3 covers 14 residues. Trimming left V 0 bases short and J 4 bases short, with 10 bases between. This sequence originates from a person aged 25-85 years with non-small cell lung cancer. Sequencing was performed on blood, taken at baseline. The V call is TRBV5-8, the J call TRBJ1-1, with D unclear. As DNA, the CDR3 is TGTGCCAGCAGCTTGGAGGGAATCGGCACTGAAGCTTTCTTT. This encodes CASSLEGIGTEAFF.